Shown below are 10 T cell receptor beta chains from a single sample sequenced in a study of cytomegalovirus exposure and HLA in healthy donors. Clones were sequenced by immunoSEQ multiplex PCR, and TCRdb holds only the in-frame ones, with some missing. The sample has about 140,000 clones, 94% seen once. Sequencing was carried out using PBMCs. The receptors here all came from a man younger than 30 in good health and CMV-seropositive.

The chain combines TRBV7-2 with TRBJ2-7; the match to TRBD2 covers 7 bases. The trim removed 4 bases at V and 5 bases at J, leaving 11 bases unmatched. Germline V lookup: CDR1 SGHTA, CDR2 FQGNSA. This CDR3 is 15 amino acids long. CDR3 bases: TGTGCCAGCAGCTCCTTGGCGGGAGCAGGCCACGAGCAGTACTTC. This translates into CASSSLAGAGHEQYF.

The gene calls are TRBV29-1 and TRBJ2-2, with TRBD2 as a possible D gene (6 bases). Germline CDR1 and CDR2: SQVTM and ANQGSEA. CDR3 size: 16 residues. The germline V and J ends were trimmed by 6 bases and 7 bases, with 24 bases remaining between them. In DNA, the CDR3 is TGCAGCGTCCCCGTGGGGGGAACGGGGTGGGGCGGGGAGCTGTTTTTT. Protein sequence: CSVPVGGTGWGGELFF.

J is TRBJ2-7 and V is TRBV10-3, with TRBD2 identical over 11 bases. The CDR3 extends over 13 amino acids. The V gene end was trimmed by 10 bases and the J gene end by 2 bases; junction bases not matched to a gene: 4. From germline, CDR1 is ENHRY and CDR2 SYGVKD. The CDR3 reads CATNSGRAYEQYF. DNA of the CDR3: TGTGCCACTAATAGCGGGAGGGCCTACGAGCAGTACTTC.

This rearrangement joins TRBV19 to TRBJ2-5, with 7 bases lining up with TRBD1. J lost 4 bases, V lost 3 bases, and 2 bases had no gene match. The CDR3 is 13 amino acids. The germline V gene has CDR1 LNHDA and CDR2 SQIVND (reference sequence). In nucleotides, the CDR3 is TGTGCCAGTAGTATGACAGGGCGAGAGACCCAGTACTTC. Translating gives CASSMTGRETQYF.

The chain uses TRBV4-2 and TRBJ2-7; 8 nucleotides match TRBD2. This CDR3 has 17 residues. Germline-derived CDR1 and CDR2 are LGHNA and YNFKEQ. The V and J ends lost 3 bases and 1 base, in that order; junction bases with no gene match: 11. CDR3 loop: CASSQRETGLVSYEQYF. CDR3 in DNA: TGTGCCAGCAGCCAGAGGGAAACGGGACTAGTATCCTACGAGCAGTACTTC.

The rearrangement joins TRBV5-6 to TRBJ2-1, with 16 bases aligning to TRBD2. Trimming removed 5 bases from V and 2 bases from J; junction bases left unmatched: 10. CDR3 length: 19 residues. Germline CDR1 reads SGHDT; CDR2 reads YYEEEE. This chain's CDR3 is CASSPSGTSGRGPYNEQFF. For the CDR3, the DNA is TGTGCCAGCAGTCCCTCCGGGACTAGCGGGAGGGGACCCTACAATGAGCAGTTCTTC.

The rearrangement links TRBV4-1 to TRBJ2-7; D is perhaps TRBD2 (5 bases). Trimming removed 1 base at V and 0 bases at J, with 7 bases between. Per the germline V gene, CDR1 is MGHRA and CDR2 is YSYEKL. There are 14 residues in the CDR3. This chain's CDR3 is CASSQGTSSYEQYF. The CDR3 nucleotides are TGCGCCAGCAGCCAAGGAACTAGCTCCTACGAGCAGTACTTC.

The genes are TRBV13 and TRBJ1-2, with D possibly being TRBD1 (6 bases). Trimming removed 4 bases at V and 2 bases at J, with 8 bases between. Per the germline V gene, CDR1 is PRHDT and CDR2 is FYEKMQ (reference sequence). The CDR3 totals 13 residues. Here the CDR3 reads CASSSQGNYGYTF. The CDR3 nucleotides read TGTGCCAGCAGCTCACAGGGAAACTATGGCTACACCTTC.

The V and J genes are TRBV9 and TRBJ2-7, with D possibly being TRBD2 (6 bases). There are 14 residues in the CDR3. Trimming removed 3 bases at V and 4 bases at J, with 14 bases between. Germline loops: CDR1 SGDLS, CDR2 YYNGEE. The CDR3 sequence: CASSAGDWMYEQYF. The CDR3 DNA reads as TGTGCCAGCAGCGCTGGGGACTGGATGTACGAGCAGTACTTC.

CDR3 DNA sequence: TGTGCCAGCAGCGTCCATATAGACAGACGAACCGGGGAGCTGTTTTTT. Translating it yields CASSVHIDRRTGELFF. The chain joins TRBV9 to TRBJ2-2; tentative D call: TRBD1 (5 bases). Germline lookup yields CDR1 SGDLS and CDR2 YYNGEE. The CDR3 contains 16 residues. V was shortened by 2 bases and J by 5 bases, with 16 bases between the two germline ends.